A single sample gave rise to the 3 T cell receptor beta chains below, sequenced in a study of shared clonotypes between healthy human individuals. Assay used: immunoSEQ multiplex PCR; TCRdb lists only in-frame clones, some missing. The sample has about 2.3 million clones; 92% are singletons. The sequenced material came from naive CD4+ T cells from PBMCs. Subset indicated: CD45RA+ positively selected. The receptors here all came from a man between 18 and 29 years old in good health. Some clones in this sample may be carry-over from other donors' samples.

The V call is TRBV19, the J call TRBJ1-5, with 7 bases matching TRBD1. The length of the CDR3 is 18 residues. With V trimmed by 3 bases and J by 0 bases, 11 bases remained unmatched. Germline V lookup: CDR1 LNHDA, CDR2 SQIVND (reference sequence). The CDR3 sequence: CASSISFTGAYSNQPQHF. As DNA, the CDR3 is TGTGCCAGTAGTATTAGTTTTACAGGGGCGTATAGCAATCAGCCCCAGCATTTT.

The V and J genes are TRBV2 and TRBJ2-1, with D hard to call. Germline values: CDR1 SNHLY, CDR2 FYNNEI. The CDR3 consists of 14 residues. V shed 4 bases and J shed 1 base, with 8 bases lying between them. CDR3 in amino acids: CASSVVRSYNEQFF. In nucleotides, the CDR3 is TGTGCCAGCAGTGTCGTGCGTTCCTACAATGAGCAGTTCTTC.

The chain combines TRBV6-5 with TRBJ2-1, with 7 bases matching TRBD2. The J segment lost 7 bases and the V segment lost 0 bases, leaving 3 bases of the junction unmatched. CDR3 size: 14 residues. Per germline, CDR1 MNHEY and CDR2 SVGAGI. CDR3 region: CASSYSDGGNEQFF. CDR3 bases: TGTGCCAGCAGTTACTCGGACGGGGGGAATGAGCAGTTCTTC.